The clone carrying this T cell receptor (beta chain) was counted once. The assay was immunoSEQ multiplex PCR, and TCRdb's table has in-frame clones only and misses some. The table shows roughly 65,000 clones, with 70% to 90% occurring only once. This entry is derived from a study of T cell responses to AZD1222 COVID-19 vaccine. V gave up 2 bases and J gave up 2 bases, with 20 bases separating them. This CDR3 is built from 18 residues. CDR1 is LNHDA, CDR2 SQIVND, per germline (reference sequence). This TCR was sampled from an adult who received the AZD1222 COVID-19 vaccine. The chain joins TRBV19 to TRBJ2-3; D may match TRBD1 or TRBD2 (5 bases each). Material: peripheral blood, obtained 28 days after the second AZD1222 dose. The CDR3: CASSIWDGSSPITDTQYF. Here the CDR3 DNA reads TGTGCCAGTAGTATATGGGACGGATCCTCACCCATCACAGATACGCAGTATTTT.